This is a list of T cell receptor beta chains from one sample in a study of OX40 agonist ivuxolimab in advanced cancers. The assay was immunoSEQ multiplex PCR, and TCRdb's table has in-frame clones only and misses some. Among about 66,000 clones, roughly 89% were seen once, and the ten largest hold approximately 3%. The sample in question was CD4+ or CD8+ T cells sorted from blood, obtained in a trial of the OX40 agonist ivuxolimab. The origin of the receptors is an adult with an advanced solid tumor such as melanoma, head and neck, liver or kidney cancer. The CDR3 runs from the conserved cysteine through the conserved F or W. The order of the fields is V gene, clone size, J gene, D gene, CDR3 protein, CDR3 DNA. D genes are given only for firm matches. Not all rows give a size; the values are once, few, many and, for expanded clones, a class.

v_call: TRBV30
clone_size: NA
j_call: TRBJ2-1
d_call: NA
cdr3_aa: CAWQRGVLNNEQFF
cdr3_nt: TGTGCCTGGCAAAGGGGGGTCCTTAACAATGAGCAGTTCTTC

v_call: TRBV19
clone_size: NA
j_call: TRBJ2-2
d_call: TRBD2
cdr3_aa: CASSSLSREKFGELFF
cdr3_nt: TGTGCCAGTAGTAGCCTCTCGCGGGAGAAATTCGGGGAGCTGTTTTTT

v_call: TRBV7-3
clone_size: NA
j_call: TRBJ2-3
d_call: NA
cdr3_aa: CASSLTHASTDTQYF
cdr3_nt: TGTGCCAGCAGCTTAACGCACGCTAGCACAGATACGCAGTATTTT

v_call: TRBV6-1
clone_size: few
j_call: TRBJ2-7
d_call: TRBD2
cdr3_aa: CASSEFLREIAYEQYF
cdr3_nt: TGTGCCAGCAGTGAGTTTCTGCGGGAGATCGCCTACGAGCAGTACTTC

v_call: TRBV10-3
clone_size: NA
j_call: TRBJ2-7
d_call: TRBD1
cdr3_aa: CAIALGQGASEQYF
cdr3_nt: TGTGCCATCGCCCTGGGACAGGGTGCTTCTGAGCAGTACTTC

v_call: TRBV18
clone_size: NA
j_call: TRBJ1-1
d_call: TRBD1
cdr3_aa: CASSGTADTEAFF
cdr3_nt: TGTGCCAGCTCAGGGACAGCGGACACTGAAGCTTTCTTT

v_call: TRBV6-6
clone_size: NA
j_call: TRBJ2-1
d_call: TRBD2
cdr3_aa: CASSPLAGPYNEQFF
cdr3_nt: TGTGCCAGCAGCCCACTAGCGGGGCCCTACAATGAGCAGTTCTTC

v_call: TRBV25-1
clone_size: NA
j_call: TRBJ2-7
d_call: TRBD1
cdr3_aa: CASSAFSGQGLYEQYF
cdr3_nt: TGTGCCAGCAGTGCATTTTCGGGACAGGGGTTATACGAGCAGTACTTC

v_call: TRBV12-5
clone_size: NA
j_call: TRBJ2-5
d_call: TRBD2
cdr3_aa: CASGLPSGSLRETQYF
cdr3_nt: TGTGCTAGTGGTTTGCCTAGCGGGAGTCTTAGAGAGACCCAGTACTTC

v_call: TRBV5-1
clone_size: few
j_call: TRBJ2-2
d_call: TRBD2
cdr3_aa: CASSVTSGITGELFF
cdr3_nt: TGCGCCAGCAGCGTAACTAGCGGAATAACCGGGGAGCTGTTTTTT

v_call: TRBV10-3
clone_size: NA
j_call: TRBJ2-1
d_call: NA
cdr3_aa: CAISEIGTLYNEQFF
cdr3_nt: TGTGCCATCAGTGAAATCGGGACCCTATACAATGAGCAGTTCTTC

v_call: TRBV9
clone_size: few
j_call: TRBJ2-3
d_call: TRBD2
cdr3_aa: CASSVGLAWLTDTQYF
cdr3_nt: TGTGCCAGCAGCGTAGGACTAGCGTGGCTCACAGATACGCAGTATTTT

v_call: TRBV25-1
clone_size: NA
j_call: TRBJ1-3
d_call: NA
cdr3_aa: CASSDPAGALGNTIYF
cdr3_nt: TGTGCCAGCAGTGATCCTGCAGGGGCCCTGGGAAACACCATATATTTT

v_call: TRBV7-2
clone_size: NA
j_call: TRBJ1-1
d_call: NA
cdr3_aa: CASSSQEDTEAFF
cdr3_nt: TGTGCCAGCAGCTCTCAGGAGGACACTGAAGCTTTCTTT